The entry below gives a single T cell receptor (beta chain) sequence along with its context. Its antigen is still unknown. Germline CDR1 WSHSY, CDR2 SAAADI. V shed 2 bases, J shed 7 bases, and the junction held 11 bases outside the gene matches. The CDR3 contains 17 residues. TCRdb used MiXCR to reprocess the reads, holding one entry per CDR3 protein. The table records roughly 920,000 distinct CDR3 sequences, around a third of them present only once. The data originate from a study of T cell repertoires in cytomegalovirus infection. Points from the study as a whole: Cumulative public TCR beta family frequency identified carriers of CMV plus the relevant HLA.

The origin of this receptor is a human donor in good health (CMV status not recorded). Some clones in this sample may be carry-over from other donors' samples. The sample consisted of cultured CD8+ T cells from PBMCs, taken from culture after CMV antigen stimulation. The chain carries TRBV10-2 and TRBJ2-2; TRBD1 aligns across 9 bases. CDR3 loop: CASSEPPGQGSFGELFF. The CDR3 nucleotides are TGCGCCAGCAGTGAGCCGCCGGGACAGGGATCATTCGGGGAGCTGTTTTTT.